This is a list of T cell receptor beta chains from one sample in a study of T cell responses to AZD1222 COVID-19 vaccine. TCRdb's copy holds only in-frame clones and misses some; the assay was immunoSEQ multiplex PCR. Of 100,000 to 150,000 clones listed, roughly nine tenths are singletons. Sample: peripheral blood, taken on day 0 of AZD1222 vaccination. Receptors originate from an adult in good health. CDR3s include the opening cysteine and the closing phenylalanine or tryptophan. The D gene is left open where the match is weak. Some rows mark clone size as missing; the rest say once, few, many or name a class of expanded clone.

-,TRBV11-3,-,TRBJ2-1,TGTGCCAGCAGAAAGTTTTCTAGCGATGAGCAGTTCTTC,CASRKFSSDEQFF
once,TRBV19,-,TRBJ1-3,TGTGCCAGTAGCAACGACGGATACTCTGGAAACACCATATATTTT,CASSNDGYSGNTIYF
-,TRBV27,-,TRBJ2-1,TGTGCCAGCAGTTCAACGTGGACACTCAATGAGCAGTTCTTC,CASSSTWTLNEQFF
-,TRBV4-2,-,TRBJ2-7,TGTGCCAGCAGCCAAGGGGGCAACCGCTACGAGCAGTACTTC,CASSQGGNRYEQYF
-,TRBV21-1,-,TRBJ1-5,TGTGCCAGCAGCAAAGCCGTGACGGGTAGCAATCAGCCCCAGCATTTT,CASSKAVTGSNQPQHF
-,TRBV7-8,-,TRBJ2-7,TGTGCCAGCAGCTTAGCCGCCGAGTACGAGCAGTACTTC,CASSLAAEYEQYF
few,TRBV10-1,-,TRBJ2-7,TGCGCCATCTGCACTAGCCTTCTGCCGGAGCAGTACTTC,CAICTSLLPEQYF
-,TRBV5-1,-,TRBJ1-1,TGCGCCAGCAGATTTACGAACACTGAAGCTTTCTTT,CASRFTNTEAFF
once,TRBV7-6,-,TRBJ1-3,TGTGCCAGCAGCTTCGGATTGGGTGGAAGGGACTCTGGAAACACCATATATTTT,CASSFGLGGRDSGNTIYF
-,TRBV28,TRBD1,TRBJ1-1,TGTGCCAGCAGTTCCCCAGGGGGTTCGAACACTGAAGCTTTCTTT,CASSSPGGSNTEAFF
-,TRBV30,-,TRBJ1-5,TGTGCCTGGAGCCCTCGGGGTGGGCGTCAGCCCCAGCATTTT,CAWSPRGGRQPQHF
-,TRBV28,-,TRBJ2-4,TGTGCCAGCAGTTTAGGGACCGCAGGGAAGTCGGCCAAAAACATTCAGTACTTC,CASSLGTAGKSAKNIQYF
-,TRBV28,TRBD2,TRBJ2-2,TGTGCCAGCGAAACTAGCGGGAGAAACACCGGGGAGCTGTTTTTT,CASETSGRNTGELFF
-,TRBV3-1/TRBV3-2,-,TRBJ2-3,TGTGCCAGCAGCCAAGCCGGGGGAGATACGCAGTATTTT,CASSQAGGDTQYF
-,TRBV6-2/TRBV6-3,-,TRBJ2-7,TGTGCCAGCAGTTTGTTCTACGAGCAGTACTTC,CASSLFYEQYF
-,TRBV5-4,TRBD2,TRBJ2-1,TGTGCCAGCAGCTTGGGTACGCTAAGGGAGGGTGAGCAGTTCTTC,CASSLGTLREGEQFF
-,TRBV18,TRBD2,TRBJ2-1,TGTGCCAGCTCACCTCGGGCGGGAGCTGCTGATGAGCAGTTCTTC,CASSPRAGAADEQFF
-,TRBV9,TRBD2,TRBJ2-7,TGTGCCAGCAGCGCCCAACTAGCGGGAGAGTACGAGCAGTACTTC,CASSAQLAGEYEQYF
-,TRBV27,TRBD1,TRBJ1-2,TGTGCCAGCAGTTTAGTCGGGACAGGGGGCTATGGCTACACCTTC,CASSLVGTGGYGYTF
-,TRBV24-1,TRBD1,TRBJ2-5,TGTGCCACCAGTGATCACCAGGGGGCCGGGGAGACCCAGTACTTC,CATSDHQGAGETQYF
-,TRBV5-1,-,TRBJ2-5,TGCGCCAGCAGCCCCTCCATAATCCGGGGGACCCAGTACTTC,CASSPSIIRGTQYF
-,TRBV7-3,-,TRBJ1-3,TGTGCCAGCAGCTTAACTAACGCAGGGATCGGAAACACCATATATTTT,CASSLTNAGIGNTIYF
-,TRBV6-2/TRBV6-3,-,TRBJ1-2,TGTGCCAGCAGTTATCGGGGAGGGAAGGCTAACTATGGCTACACCTTC,CASSYRGGKANYGYTF
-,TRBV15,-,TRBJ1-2,TGTGCCACCAGCAGAGATACGCAGGGGAGCTATGGCTACACCTTC,CATSRDTQGSYGYTF
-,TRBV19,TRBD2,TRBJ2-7,TGTGCCAGTAGATTGCGGGGGTCCTCCTACGAGCAGTACTTC,CASRLRGSSYEQYF
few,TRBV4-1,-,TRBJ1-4,TGCGCCAGCAGCCCTTTTACGCCGTCCGAAAAACTGTTTTTT,CASSPFTPSEKLFF
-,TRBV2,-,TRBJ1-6,TGTGCCAGCCAAGGTGGACAGAACAATTCACCCCTCCACTTT,CASQGGQNNSPLHF
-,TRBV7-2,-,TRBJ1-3,TGTGCCAGCAGCTTAGCCAGGGGAGGAAGAAACACCATATATTTT,CASSLARGGRNTIYF
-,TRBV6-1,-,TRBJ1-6,TGTGCCAGCAGTGAAGCGCTTGGGTGGGGCTCACCCCTCCACTTT,CASSEALGWGSPLHF
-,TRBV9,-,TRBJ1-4,TGTGCCAGCAGCGGCGGAGGGGGAACTAATGAAAAACTGTTTTTT,CASSGGGGTNEKLFF
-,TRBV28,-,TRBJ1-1,TGTGCCAGCACCCGGCAGGGTTCCGCAGCTTTCTTT,CASTRQGSAAFF
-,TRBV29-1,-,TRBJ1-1,TGCAGCGTTGCAGAGGGGCTTGTCACTGAAGCTTTCTTT,CSVAEGLVTEAFF
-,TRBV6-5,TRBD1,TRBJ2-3,TGTGCCAGCAGGCGACAGGGGTTGAGCACAGATACGCAGTATTTT,CASRRQGLSTDTQYF
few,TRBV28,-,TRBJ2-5,TGTGCCAGCAGTTTAGTGACGACTGGAGAGACCCAGTACTTC,CASSLVTTGETQYF
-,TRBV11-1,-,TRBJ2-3,TGTGCCAGCAGCTTTGAGTGGGGGGGCACAGATACGCAGTATTTT,CASSFEWGGTDTQYF
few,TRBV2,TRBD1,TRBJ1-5,TGTGCCAGCAGTGAGGGACAGGTTAGCAATCAGCCCCAGCATTTT,CASSEGQVSNQPQHF
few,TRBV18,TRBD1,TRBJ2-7,TGTGCCAGTCAGACAGGGGACCTCTACGAGCAGTACTTC,CASQTGDLYEQYF
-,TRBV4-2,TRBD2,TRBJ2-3,TGTGCCAGCACCCTAAGGCTGGCGGGGGGGCCAACAGATACGCAGTATTTT,CASTLRLAGGPTDTQYF
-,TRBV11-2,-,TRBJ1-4,TGTGCCAGCAGCCAGGGAAACGGCGAAAAACTGTTTTTT,CASSQGNGEKLFF
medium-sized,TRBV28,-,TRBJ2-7,TGTGCCAGCAGCAAATGGGGGGGACAGACAAACTACGAGCAGTACTTC,CASSKWGGQTNYEQYF
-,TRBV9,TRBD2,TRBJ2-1,TGTGCCAGCAGCTTGACTAGCGGGAACTACAATGAGCAGTTCTTC,CASSLTSGNYNEQFF
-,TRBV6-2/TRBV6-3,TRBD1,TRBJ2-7,TGTGCCAGCAGTTACCATCGGGACAGCTCCCGTCCCTACGAGCAGTACTTC,CASSYHRDSSRPYEQYF
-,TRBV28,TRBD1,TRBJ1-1,TGTGCCAGCAGTTCCCCCGGGACAGGGGTGGGGAACACTGAAGCTTTCTTT,CASSSPGTGVGNTEAFF
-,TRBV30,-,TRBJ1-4,TGTGCCTGGAGTTTATGGACTGGAAAACTGTTTTTT,CAWSLWTGKLFF
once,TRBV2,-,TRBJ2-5,TGTGCCAGCAGTGTTAGACAGGGAGGGGCGGAGACCCAGTACTTC,CASSVRQGGAETQYF